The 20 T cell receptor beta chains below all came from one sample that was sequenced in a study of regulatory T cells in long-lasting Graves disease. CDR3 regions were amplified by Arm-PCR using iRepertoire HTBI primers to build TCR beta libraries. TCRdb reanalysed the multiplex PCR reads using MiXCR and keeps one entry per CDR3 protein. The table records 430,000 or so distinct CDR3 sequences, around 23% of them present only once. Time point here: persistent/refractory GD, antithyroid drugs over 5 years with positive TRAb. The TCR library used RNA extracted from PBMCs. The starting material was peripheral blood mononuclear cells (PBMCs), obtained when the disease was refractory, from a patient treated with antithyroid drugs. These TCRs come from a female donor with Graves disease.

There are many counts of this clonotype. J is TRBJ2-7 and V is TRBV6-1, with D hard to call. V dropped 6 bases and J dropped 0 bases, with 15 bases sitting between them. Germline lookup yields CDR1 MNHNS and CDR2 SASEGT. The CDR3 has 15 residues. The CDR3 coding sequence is TGTGCCAGCAGACCGGCGGCCGTCAGCTCCTACGAGCAGTACTTC. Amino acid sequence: CASRPAAVSSYEQYF.

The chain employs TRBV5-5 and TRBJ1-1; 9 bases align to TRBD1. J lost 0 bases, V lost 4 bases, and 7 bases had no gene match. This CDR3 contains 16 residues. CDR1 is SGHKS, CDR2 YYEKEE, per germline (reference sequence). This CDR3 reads CASSPGQGRVNTEAFF. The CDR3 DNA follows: TGTGCCAGCAGCCCGGGACAGGGTCGTGTGAACACTGAAGCTTTCTTT.

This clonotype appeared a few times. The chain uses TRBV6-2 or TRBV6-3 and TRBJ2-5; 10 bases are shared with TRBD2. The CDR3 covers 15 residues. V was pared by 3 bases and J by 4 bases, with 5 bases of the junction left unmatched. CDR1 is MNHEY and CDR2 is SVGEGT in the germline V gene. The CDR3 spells CASSYSERGGETQYF. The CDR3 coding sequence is TGTGCCAGCAGTTATTCGGAGCGGGGGGGAGAGACCCAGTACTTC.

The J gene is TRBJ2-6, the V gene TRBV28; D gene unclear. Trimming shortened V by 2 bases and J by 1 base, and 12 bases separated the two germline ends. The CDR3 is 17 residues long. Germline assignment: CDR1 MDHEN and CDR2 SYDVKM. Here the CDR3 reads CASSLTPLGSGANVLTF. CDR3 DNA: TGTGCCAGCAGTTTAACTCCCTTGGGGTCTGGGGCCAACGTCCTGACTTTC. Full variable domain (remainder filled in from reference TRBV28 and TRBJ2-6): DVKVTQSSRYLVKRTGEKVFLECVQDMDHENMFWYRQDPGLGLRLIYFSYDVKMKEKGDIPEGYSVSREKKERFSLILESASTNQTSMYLCASSLTPLGSGANVLTFGAGSRLTVL.

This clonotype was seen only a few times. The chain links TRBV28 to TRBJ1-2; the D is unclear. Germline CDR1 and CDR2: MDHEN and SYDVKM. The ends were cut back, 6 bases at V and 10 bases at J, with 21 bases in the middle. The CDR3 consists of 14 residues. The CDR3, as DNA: TGTGCCAGCAGCCCCAACGCGGGTTTTGATGACTACACCTTC. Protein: CASSPNAGFDDYTF.

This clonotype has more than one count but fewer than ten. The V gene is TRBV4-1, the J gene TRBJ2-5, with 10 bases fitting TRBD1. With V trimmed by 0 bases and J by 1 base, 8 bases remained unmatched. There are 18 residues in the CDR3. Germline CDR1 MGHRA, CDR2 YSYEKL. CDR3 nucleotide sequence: TGCGCCAGCAGCCAAGATGGGACAGGGGATTTCGGCCAAGAGACCCAGTACTTC. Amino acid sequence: CASSQDGTGDFGQETQYF.

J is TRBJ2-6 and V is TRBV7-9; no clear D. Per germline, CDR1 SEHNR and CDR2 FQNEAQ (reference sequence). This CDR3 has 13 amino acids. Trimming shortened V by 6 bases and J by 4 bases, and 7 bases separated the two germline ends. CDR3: CASSPVGANVLTF. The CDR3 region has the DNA TGTGCCAGCAGTCCAGTCGGGGCCAACGTCCTGACTTTC.

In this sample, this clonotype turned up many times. This CDR3 reads CAISEGLRNTGELFF. As DNA, the CDR3 is TGTGCCATCAGTGAAGGACTACGGAACACCGGGGAGCTGTTTTTT. The chain is built from TRBV10-3 and TRBJ2-2, with D possibly being TRBD2 (6 bases). Germline assignment: CDR1 ENHRY and CDR2 SYGVKD. Trimming cost V 3 bases and J 1 base, with 9 bases left between them. The CDR3 sequence is 15 residues long.

CDR3 nucleotides: TGTGCCAGCAGCGAGGAGGGGGGTACAGGGTCGAACGGGGAGCTGTTTTTT. Translated, it gives CASSEEGGTGSNGELFF. V and J are TRBV27 and TRBJ2-2; D could derive from TRBD1 or TRBD2 (6 bases each). CDR3 length: 17 amino acids. CDR1 is MNHEY and CDR2 is SMNVEV in the germline V gene (reference sequence). V was trimmed by 6 bases and J by 7 bases, leaving 24 bases between them.

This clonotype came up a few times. CDR3 amino acids: CASSQILYSGANVLTF. As DNA, the CDR3 is TGTGCCAGCAGCCAAATACTGTACTCTGGGGCCAACGTCCTGACTTTC. The rearrangement uses TRBV11-2 and TRBJ2-6; unclear D gene. The germline CDR1 and CDR2 sequences are SGHAT and FQNNGV. The V end was cut by 5 bases, the J end by 0 bases, with 11 bases between. The CDR3 has 16 amino acids.

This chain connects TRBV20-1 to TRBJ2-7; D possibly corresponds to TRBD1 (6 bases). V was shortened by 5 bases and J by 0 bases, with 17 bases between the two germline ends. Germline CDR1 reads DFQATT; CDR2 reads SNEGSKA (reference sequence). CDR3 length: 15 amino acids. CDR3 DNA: TGCAGTGCTGAAAACCGAGACAGGAGCTCCTACGAGCAGTACTTC. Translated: CSAENRDRSSYEQYF.

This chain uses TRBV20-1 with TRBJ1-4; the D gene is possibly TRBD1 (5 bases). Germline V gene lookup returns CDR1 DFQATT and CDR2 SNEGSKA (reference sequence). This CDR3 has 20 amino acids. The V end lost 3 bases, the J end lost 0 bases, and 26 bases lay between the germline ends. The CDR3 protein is CSARNPPRAGDGPTNEKLFF. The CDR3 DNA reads TGCAGTGCTAGGAACCCCCCCCGTGCGGGGGACGGACCAACTAATGAAAAACTGTTTTTT.

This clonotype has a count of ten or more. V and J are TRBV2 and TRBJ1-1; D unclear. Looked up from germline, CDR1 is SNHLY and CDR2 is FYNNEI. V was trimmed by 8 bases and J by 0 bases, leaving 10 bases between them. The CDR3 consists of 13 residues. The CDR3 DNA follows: TGTGCCAGCGAATTTAAGGTGAACACTGAAGCTTTCTTT. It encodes CASEFKVNTEAFF.

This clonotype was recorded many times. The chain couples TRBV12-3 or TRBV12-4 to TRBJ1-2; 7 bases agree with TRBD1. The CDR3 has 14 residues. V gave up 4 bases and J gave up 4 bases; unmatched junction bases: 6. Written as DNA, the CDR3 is TGTGCCAGCAGTTCCGGGACAGCACCCTATGGCTACACCTTC. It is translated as CASSSGTAPYGYTF.

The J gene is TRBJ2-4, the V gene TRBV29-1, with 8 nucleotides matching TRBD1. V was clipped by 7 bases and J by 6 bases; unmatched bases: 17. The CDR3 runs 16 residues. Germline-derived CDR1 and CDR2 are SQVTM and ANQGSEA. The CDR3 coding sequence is TGCAGCGGTATCGGGCAGGGGGCCGAGAACGGAAACATTCAGTACTTC. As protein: CSGIGQGAENGNIQYF.

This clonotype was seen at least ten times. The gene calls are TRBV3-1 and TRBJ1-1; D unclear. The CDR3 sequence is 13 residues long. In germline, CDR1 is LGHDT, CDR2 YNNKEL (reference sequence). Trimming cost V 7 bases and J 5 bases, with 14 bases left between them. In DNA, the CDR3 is TGTGCCAGCACCCCTTACGGGTGGACTGAAGCTTTCTTT. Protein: CASTPYGWTEAFF. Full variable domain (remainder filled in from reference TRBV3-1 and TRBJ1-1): DTAVSQTPKYLVTQMGNDKSIKCEQNLGHDTMYWYKQDSKKFLKIMFSYNNKELIINETVPNRFSPKSPDKAHLNLHINSLELGDSAVYFCASTPYGWTEAFFGQGTRLTVV.

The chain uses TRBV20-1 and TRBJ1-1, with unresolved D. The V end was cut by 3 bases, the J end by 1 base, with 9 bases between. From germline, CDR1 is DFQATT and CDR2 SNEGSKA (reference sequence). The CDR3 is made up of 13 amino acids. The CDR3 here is CSARGLPNTEAFF. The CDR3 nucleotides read TGCAGTGCTAGGGGGTTGCCGAACACTGAAGCTTTCTTT.

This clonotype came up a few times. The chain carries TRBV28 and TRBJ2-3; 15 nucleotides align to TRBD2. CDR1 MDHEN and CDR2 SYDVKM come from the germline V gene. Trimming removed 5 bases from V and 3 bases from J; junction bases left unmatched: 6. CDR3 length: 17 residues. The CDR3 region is CASSSSGLAGGTDTQYF. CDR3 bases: TGTGCCAGCAGTAGCTCGGGACTAGCGGGAGGAACAGATACGCAGTATTTT. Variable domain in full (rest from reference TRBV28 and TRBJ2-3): DVKVTQSSRYLVKRTGEKVFLECVQDMDHENMFWYRQDPGLGLRLIYFSYDVKMKEKGDIPEGYSVSREKKERFSLILESASTNQTSMYLCASSSSGLAGGTDTQYFGPGTRLTVL.

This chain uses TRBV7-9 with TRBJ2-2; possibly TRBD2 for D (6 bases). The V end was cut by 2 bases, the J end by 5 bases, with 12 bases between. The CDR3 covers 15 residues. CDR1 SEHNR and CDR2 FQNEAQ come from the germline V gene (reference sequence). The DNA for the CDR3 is TGTGCCAGCAGCTTATCTAACAGCGGGACCGGGGAGCTGTTTTTT. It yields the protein CASSLSNSGTGELFF. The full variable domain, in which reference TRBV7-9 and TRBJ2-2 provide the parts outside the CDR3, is DTGVSQNPRHKITKRGQNVTFRCDPISEHNRLYWYRQTLGQGPEFLTYFQNEAQLEKSRLLSDRFSAERPKGSFSTLEIQRTEQGDSAMYLCASSLSNSGTGELFFGEGSRLTVL.

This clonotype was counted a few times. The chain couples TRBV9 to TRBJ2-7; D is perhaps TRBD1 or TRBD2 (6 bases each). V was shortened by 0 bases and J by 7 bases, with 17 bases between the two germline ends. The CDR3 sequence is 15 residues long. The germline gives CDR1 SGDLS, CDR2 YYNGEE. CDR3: CASSVVGWGAEEQYF. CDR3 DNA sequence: TGTGCCAGCAGCGTAGTAGGTTGGGGGGCAGAGGAGCAGTACTTC.